The 11 T cell receptor beta chains in this list originate from one sample, sequenced in a study of shared clonotypes between healthy human individuals. Clones were sequenced by immunoSEQ multiplex PCR, and TCRdb holds only the in-frame ones, with some missing. The table has roughly 500,000 clones, about four fifths seen once. Sequenced input: PBMCs. The receptor source for this set is a woman in her forties in good health. Some clones in this sample may be carry-over from other donors' samples.

This clone was seen more than once but under ten times. This sequence joins TRBV7-9 and TRBJ2-5; D perhaps matches TRBD1 (5 bases). The CDR3 consists of 13 residues. The V end lost 1 base, the J end lost 9 bases, and 12 bases lay between the germline ends. Germline V lookup: CDR1 SEHNR, CDR2 FQNEAQ (reference sequence). The DNA of the CDR3 is TGTGCCAGCAGCTTAGACGTTTTACAGGCCCAGTACTTC. Translation gives CASSLDVLQAQYF.

This rearrangement joins TRBV5-5 to TRBJ1-5, with TRBD1 as a possible D gene (5 bases). The CDR3 contains 13 residues. Germline V gene sequence: CDR1 SGHKS, CDR2 YYEKEE (reference sequence). V was trimmed by 4 bases and J by 6 bases, leaving 11 bases between them. CDR3 sequence reads: CASSLTGGQPQHF. The CDR3 DNA reads TGTGCCAGCAGCCTGACCGGGGGTCAGCCCCAGCATTTT.

Here the CDR3 reads CASSFSGLQGAFF. The CDR3 nucleotides are TGTGCCAGCAGCTTTAGCGGGTTGCAGGGAGCTTTCTTT. The V and J genes are TRBV7-2 and TRBJ1-1; weak D call: TRBD1 (5 bases). V dropped 3 bases and J dropped 10 bases, with 15 bases sitting between them. CDR1 is SGHTA, CDR2 FQGNSA, per germline. The CDR3 is 13 amino acids. Full variable domain (outside the CDR3, taken from reference TRBV7-2 and TRBJ1-1): GAGVSQSPSNKVTEKGKDVELRCDPISGHTALYWYRQSLGQGLEFLIYFQGNSAPDKSGLPSDRFSAERTGGSVSTLTIQRTQQEDSAVYLCASSFSGLQGAFFGQGTRLTVV.

This chain connects TRBV19 to TRBJ2-5, with 8 bases lining up with TRBD2. Germline V gene data show CDR1 as LNHDA and CDR2 as SQIVND (reference sequence). The trim removed 3 bases at V and 5 bases at J, leaving 14 bases unmatched. The CDR3 has 17 residues. CDR3 bases: TGTGCCAGTAGTATCTCGGCGGGACTAGGGGGTTTCGAGACCCAGTACTTC. Translating gives CASSISAGLGGFETQYF.

This clone has a handful of counts. The gene calls are TRBV5-8 and TRBJ2-2; 8 bases map to TRBD2. J lost 5 bases, V lost 4 bases, and 7 bases had no gene match. The CDR3 sequence is 15 residues long. Per the germline V gene, CDR1 is SGHTS and CDR2 is YDEGEE. CDR3 sequence reads: CASSPGLAYTGELFF. In DNA form, the CDR3 reads TGTGCCAGCAGCCCAGGACTAGCCTATACCGGGGAGCTGTTTTTT.

This clone was picked up a small number of times. V is TRBV5-4 and J is TRBJ1-2; tentatively, D is TRBD1 (6 bases). The V and J ends lost 4 bases and 5 bases respectively, with 18 bases between them. Per germline, CDR1 SGHNT and CDR2 YYREEE (reference sequence). The CDR3 loop spans 15 amino acids. The DNA for the CDR3 is TGTGCCAGCAGCCGGATGGACGGGGGCCGTTATGGCTACACCTTC. It specifies CASSRMDGGRYGYTF.

The chain links TRBV11-2 to TRBJ2-1; no reliable D call. V gave up 5 bases and J gave up 6 bases, with 8 bases separating them. The CDR3 runs 12 residues. Germline V CDR1 and CDR2: SGHAT, FQNNGV. The CDR3, as DNA: TGTGCCAGCAGCATAGCTCTCAATGAGCAGTTCTTC. Its protein is CASSIALNEQFF.

At least ten counts were recorded for this clone. The rearrangement joins TRBV6-1 to TRBJ1-1, with a weak D call TRBD1 (5 bases). Per germline, CDR1 MNHNS and CDR2 SASEGT. Deletions cut 3 bases from V and 4 bases from J, with 15 bases between. CDR3 length equals 15 residues. The CDR3 loop is CASSDVVAGGTEAFF. In nucleotides, the CDR3 is TGTGCCAGCAGTGATGTCGTCGCGGGGGGCACTGAAGCTTTCTTT.

This clone turned up a few times. The J gene is TRBJ2-2, the V gene TRBV7-6; 7 bases line up with TRBD2. Losses at the gene ends were 8 bases for V and 7 bases for J; bases not matched to a gene: 13. The CDR3 length is 15 residues. Germline CDR1 and CDR2: SGHVS and FNYEAQ. CDR3 amino acids: CASRAGVGVGGELFF. DNA for the CDR3: TGTGCCAGCCGCGCGGGAGTGGGAGTGGGCGGGGAGCTGTTTTTT.

The chain is built from TRBV10-3 and TRBJ2-2; 9 bases map to TRBD1. With V trimmed by 6 bases and J by 6 bases, 8 bases remained unmatched. Germline CDR1 reads ENHRY; CDR2 reads SYGVKD. The CDR3 has 15 amino acids. CDR3 in DNA: TGTGCCATCAGGACCGGGACAGGGTGGTCCGGGGAGCTGTTTTTT. The encoded protein is CAIRTGTGWSGELFF.

This sequence joins TRBV6-1 and TRBJ2-3; 11 bases fit TRBD1. CDR3 size: 15 residues. Unmatched junction bases numbered 5, after V lost 5 bases and J lost 4 bases. In germline, CDR1 is MNHNS, CDR2 SASEGT. The CDR3, as DNA: TGTGCCAGCAGTAGGGACAGGGGGGGGTCAGATACGCAGTATTTT. Its translation: CASSRDRGGSDTQYF.